A single sample gave rise to the 14 T cell receptor beta chains below, sequenced in a study of blood T cell repertoires in COVID-19. Only in-frame clones appear in the TCRdb table, and some are missing; sequencing was by immunoSEQ multiplex PCR. The sample shows 75,000 to 90,000 clones, over 75% of them seen only once. Sample: peripheral blood. These receptors came from a man of 80 years or more with acute or convalescent COVID-19.

The V and J genes are TRBV6-1 and TRBJ1-1; 8 bases are shared with TRBD1. The CDR3 spans 15 residues. From germline, CDR1 is MNHNS and CDR2 SASEGT. The trim removed 4 bases at V and 5 bases at J, leaving 9 bases unmatched. DNA of the CDR3: TGTGCCAGCAGTGGAGCGACAGGGGTCTTGACTGAAGCTTTCTTT. Protein: CASSGATGVLTEAFF.

This clone has more than one count but fewer than ten. V is TRBV6-5 and J is TRBJ1-6; D not certain. The CDR3 consists of 16 residues. Trimming pared 0 bases from V and 10 bases from J, leaving 16 bases between. Germline V gene sequence: CDR1 MNHEY, CDR2 SVGAGI. The CDR3 region has the DNA TGTGCCAGCAGTTACTCGACGGGAATCGGCGGATCACCCCTCCACTTT. Its translation: CASSYSTGIGGSPLHF.

V gene TRBV6-6 combines with J gene TRBJ1-6; TRBD1 matches at 7 bases. Germline CDR1 is MNHNY and CDR2 is SVGAGI (reference sequence). The CDR3 has 17 amino acids. Germline trimming cut 5 bases from V and 13 bases from J; bases unmatched to any gene: 20. The CDR3 spells CASSRGGTRDSSFPLHF. The CDR3 DNA is TGTGCCAGCAGTCGAGGGGGGACGCGGGACAGCTCTTTTCCCCTCCACTTT.

The chain couples TRBV2 to TRBJ1-1; D possibly corresponds to TRBD1 (6 bases). V lost 7 bases and J 6 bases, leaving 12 bases between the germline ends. Germline CDR1 reads SNHLY; CDR2 reads FYNNEI. CDR3 size: 12 residues. DNA for the CDR3: TGTGCCAGCAAAGTAGACAGGTCTGAAGCTTTCTTT. Encoded protein: CASKVDRSEAFF. Supplemented by reference TRBV2 and TRBJ1-1, the full variable domain reads EPEVTQTPSHQVTQMGQEVILRCVPISNHLYFYWYRQILGQKVEFLVSFYNNEISEKSEIFDDQFSVERPDGSNFTLKIRSTKLEDSAMYFCASKVDRSEAFFGQGTRLTVV.

This clone has a handful of counts. The chain combines TRBV6-5 with TRBJ2-1; possible D gene TRBD2, 5 bases. The germline gives CDR1 MNHEY, CDR2 SVGAGI. The ends were cut back, 0 bases at V and 8 bases at J, with 8 bases in the middle. The CDR3 covers 13 residues. The CDR3 sequence: CASSYSAGYEQFF. The CDR3 bases are TGTGCCAGCAGTTACTCTGCGGGCTATGAGCAGTTCTTC.

V gene TRBV19 combines with J gene TRBJ1-2; 7 nucleotides align to TRBD1. Per germline, CDR1 LNHDA and CDR2 SQIVND (reference sequence). The CDR3 length is 15 residues. The trim removed 0 bases at V and 5 bases at J, leaving 6 bases unmatched. The DNA of the CDR3 is TGTGCCAGTAGTATAGATTCGACAGGGCGGTATGGCTACACCTTC. Its translation: CASSIDSTGRYGYTF.

The genes are TRBV19 and TRBJ1-2; 10 nucleotides line up with TRBD1. With V trimmed by 7 bases and J by 8 bases, 13 bases remained unmatched. CDR1 LNHDA and CDR2 SQIVND come from the germline V gene (reference sequence). The CDR3 consists of 15 residues. This chain's CDR3 is CASTHPKGQGKGYTF. The CDR3 DNA is TGTGCCAGTACTCATCCGAAGGGACAGGGGAAAGGCTACACCTTC.

The chain links TRBV7-5 to TRBJ1-3; the table's D call of TRBD1 was not tested on the DNA. TRBV7-5 is tagged as a pseudogene. The CDR3 length is 15 residues. This CDR3 is CVRSFRTGAGNTIYF. The CDR3 coding sequence is TGTGTCAGAAGCTTCCGGACAGGGGCTGGAAACACCATATATTTT.

The V and J genes are TRBV5-1 and TRBJ1-1, with D perhaps matching TRBD1 (6 bases). This CDR3 is built from 13 residues. V was pared by 6 bases and J by 0 bases, with 9 bases between. CDR1 is SGHRS, CDR2 YFSETQ, per germline. CDR3 in DNA: TGCGCCAGCATCGGACAGTTGAACACTGAAGCTTTCTTT. Its translation: CASIGQLNTEAFF.

This clone was recorded only once. V gene TRBV27 combines with J gene TRBJ1-2, with TRBD1 matching over 9 bases. Germline assignment: CDR1 MNHEY and CDR2 SMNVEV (reference sequence). The length of the CDR3 is 14 residues. The V and J ends lost 5 bases and 5 bases, in that order; junction bases with no gene match: 6. The CDR3 coding sequence is TGTGCCAGCAGTCCAATAGGGACAGGGTATGGCTACACCTTC. Translated, it gives CASSPIGTGYGYTF.

The gene calls are TRBV28 and TRBJ1-1; D possibly corresponds to TRBD1 (6 bases). This CDR3 region has 16 residues. CDR1 is MDHEN, CDR2 SYDVKM, per germline. V gave up 7 bases and J gave up 1 base, with 19 bases separating them. In DNA, the CDR3 is TGTGCCAGCAAAGTATCAGGGGCCCACTCGAACACTGAAGCTTTCTTT. It specifies CASKVSGAHSNTEAFF.

The rearrangement joins TRBV6-5 to TRBJ2-7; 9 bases match TRBD1. Germline V gene data show CDR1 as MNHEY and CDR2 as SVGAGI. CDR3 size: 15 residues. V was clipped by 7 bases and J by 0 bases; unmatched bases: 7. DNA of the CDR3: TGTGCCAGCAAGAGGGGACAGGGTAGCTCCTACGAGCAGTACTTC. Protein sequence: CASKRGQGSSYEQYF.

The genes are TRBV6-1 and TRBJ2-2; possible D gene TRBD2, 6 bases. Germline CDR1 MNHNS, CDR2 SASEGT. The ends were cut back, 0 bases at V and 5 bases at J, with 13 bases in the middle. This CDR3 comprises 16 residues. CDR3 amino acids: CASSEALSGRTGELFF. In DNA form, the CDR3 reads TGTGCCAGCAGTGAAGCGCTTTCAGGGAGGACCGGGGAGCTGTTTTTT.

J is TRBJ1-2 and V is TRBV5-1; 7 positions agree with TRBD1. J gave up 4 bases and V 4 bases, and 4 bases lay outside the gene matches. CDR3 length: 13 amino acids. Germline V lookup: CDR1 SGHRS, CDR2 YFSETQ. CDR3 in DNA: TGCGCCAGCAGCCCGGGGACAGTCTATGGCTACACCTTC. It is translated as CASSPGTVYGYTF.